This T cell receptor beta chain came from a study of T-cell reconstitution after alpha-beta-depleted transplantation in children. The TCRbeta library incorporated unique molecular identifiers. Each CDR3 protein gets one entry after TCRdb re-called the PCR reads with MiXCR. Here the sample spans roughly 590,000 distinct CDR3 sequences, approximately 17% being singletons. This clonotype was observed a few times. Germline loops: CDR1 DFQATT, CDR2 SNEGSKA (reference sequence). The CDR3 is 14 amino acids. V was pared by 3 bases and J by 1 base, with 10 bases between. The sequence was obtained from a human donor who donated a stem cell graft to a child with acute myeloid leukemia. The specimen comprised PBMCs from the stem cell graft donor, sampled from the stem cell graft. V is TRBV20-1 and J is TRBJ2-1; D not certain. The CDR3 region has the DNA TGCAGTGCTAGCCGTAGCTGGTCCTACAATGAGCAGTTCTTC. Its protein product is CSASRSWSYNEQFF.